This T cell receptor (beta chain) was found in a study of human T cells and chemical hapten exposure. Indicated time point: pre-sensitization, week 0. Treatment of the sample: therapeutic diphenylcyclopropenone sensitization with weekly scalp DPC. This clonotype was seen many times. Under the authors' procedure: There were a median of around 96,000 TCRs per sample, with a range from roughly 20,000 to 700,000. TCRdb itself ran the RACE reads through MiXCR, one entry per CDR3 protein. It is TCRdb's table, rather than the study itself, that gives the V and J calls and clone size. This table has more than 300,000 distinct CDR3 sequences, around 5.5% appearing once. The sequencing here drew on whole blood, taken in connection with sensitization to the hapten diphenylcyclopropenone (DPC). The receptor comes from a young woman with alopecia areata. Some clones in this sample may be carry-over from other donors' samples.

CDR3 region: CASSQEGRQGPPNSNQPQHF. The DNA of the CDR3 is TGTGCCAGCAGCCAAGAGGGGAGACAGGGGCCACCTAATAGCAATCAGCCCCAGCATTTT. The V call is TRBV3-1, the J call TRBJ1-5; TRBD1 aligns across 8 bases. The CDR3 runs to 20 residues. The J segment lost 0 bases and the V segment lost 0 bases, leaving 13 bases of the junction unmatched. Per germline, CDR1 LGHDT and CDR2 YNNKEL (reference sequence). The variable domain in full, completed from reference TRBV3-1 and TRBJ1-5, reads DTAVSQTPKYLVTQMGNDKSIKCEQNLGHDTMYWYKQDSKKFLKIMFSYNNKELIINETVPNRFSPKSPDKAHLNLHINSLELGDSAVYFCASSQEGRQGPPNSNQPQHFGDGTRLSIL.